One TCR beta chain is described in this entry. Its matching antigen is unknown. The sample is drawn from a study of radiotherapy plus CTLA-4 blockade in lung cancer. The overall study: With around 30% of patients having disease control, objective responses were seen in roughly 19%. Study-wide results and caveats: Early shifts in blood T cell clones, with interferon-beta, reportedly predicted response best. Researchers report tumor-derived TCR clones expanding in blood after radiotherapy plus ipilimumab.

Libraries were prepared by immunoSEQ multiplex PCR; TCRdb keeps only in-frame clonotypes and omits some of them. The profile covers about 88,000 clones, with 72% appearing a single time and over 13% taken by the ten largest. CDR1 and CDR2 from the germline V gene are SGHDT and YYEEEE. The CDR3 spans 12 residues. Trimming left V 0 bases short and J 4 bases short, with 5 bases between. The rearrangement joins TRBV5-6 to TRBJ2-7, with D perhaps matching TRBD1 or TRBD2 (5 bases each). The sequence was collected from a human donor with non-small cell lung cancer that progressed on radiotherapy plus ipilimumab. The sample was peripheral blood, taken from a patient treated with radiotherapy plus ipilimumab. As DNA, the CDR3 is TGTGCCAGCAGCTTGGGGGGGTACGAGCAGTACTTC. Its protein is CASSLGGYEQYF. Using reference TRBV5-6 and TRBJ2-7 for the parts outside the CDR3, the full variable domain is DAGVTQSPTHLIKTRGQQVTLRCSPKSGHDTVSWYQQALGQGPQFIFQYYEEEERQRGNFPDRFSGHQFPNYSSELNVNALLLGDSALYLCASSLGGYEQYFGPGTRLTVT.